This TCR beta chain was observed in a study of blood T cell repertoires in COVID-19. TCRdb keeps only in-frame clones here, not all; method: immunoSEQ multiplex PCR. Counted here are about 260,000 clones, less than 90% occurring once; the ten biggest clones make up around 4%. Trimming stripped 0 bases from V and 0 bases from J, with 6 bases between. Germline CDR1 reads SGHRS; CDR2 reads YFSETQ. The CDR3 sequence is 14 residues long. This sequence originates from a man in his 60s with acute or convalescent COVID-19. Sequencing used peripheral blood. The genes are TRBV5-1 and TRBJ1-1; D is ambiguous. The CDR3 nucleotides read TGCGCCAGCAGCTTGGGTCGGGTGAACACTGAAGCTTTCTTT. Its protein is CASSLGRVNTEAFF.